This passage covers 26 T cell receptor beta chains from one sample sequenced in a study of blood T cells in healthy people across ages. It was with a sample-barcoded 5' primer and a J-beta primer mix that a second PCR of about 6 to 12 cycles was run. One entry per CDR3 protein results from TCRdb running MiXCR on the 5' RACE reads. The sample shows some 1.7 million distinct CDR3 sequences, approximately 28% of them seen only once. Sequenced sample: blood. The origin of the receptors is a woman younger than 45 in good health.

Points on this clonotype: Just one base apart from a much larger clone, this may be a read error. The chain links TRBV20-1 to TRBJ2-5; D perhaps matches TRBD1 (5 bases). The germline V gene has CDR1 DFQATT and CDR2 SNEGSKA (reference sequence). Trimming pared 0 bases from V and 12 bases from J, leaving 17 bases between. This CDR3 contains 13 residues. The chain's CDR3 is CSARDLDLEGEYF. The CDR3 nucleotides read TGCAGTGCTAGAGATCTAGATCTCGAAGGGGAGTACTTC.

This clonotype was found once. The V gene is TRBV29-1, the J gene TRBJ1-1; the match to TRBD1 covers 8 bases. CDR1 is SQVTM, CDR2 ANQGSEA, per germline. There are 12 residues in the CDR3. Germline trimming cut 7 bases from V and 6 bases from J; bases unmatched to any gene: 7. CDR3 protein: CSAGQGRAEAFF. DNA of the CDR3: TGCAGCGCTGGACAGGGAAGGGCTGAAGCTTTCTTT.

This clonotype was seen only a few times. V and J are TRBV20-1 and TRBJ2-3, with D possibly being TRBD2 (6 bases). V was cut by 4 bases and J by 0 bases, with 14 bases left in between. This CDR3 is built from 15 residues. CDR1 and CDR2 from the germline V gene are DFQATT and SNEGSKA (reference sequence). The CDR3 DNA follows: TGCAGTGCTACCGGGACTTCTACTAGCACAGATACGCAGTATTTT. This translates into CSATGTSTSTDTQYF.

This clonotype was seen ten or more times. The chain links TRBV7-2 to TRBJ2-7; 13 nucleotides align to TRBD2. In germline, CDR1 is SGHTA, CDR2 FQGNSA. CDR3 length: 17 amino acids. Trimming took 6 bases from V and 3 from J; bases not matched to a gene: 11. CDR3 protein: CASSKNPGTSGNYEQYF. In DNA form, the CDR3 reads TGTGCCAGCAGTAAAAATCCCGGGACTAGCGGGAACTACGAGCAGTACTTC.

This clonotype was counted between two and nine times. The rearrangement links TRBV21-1 to TRBJ2-5; the D call in the table, TRBD1, was not verified against the DNA. TRBV21-1 is shown as a pseudogene. This CDR3 has 14 residues. CDR3 coding DNA: TGTGCCAGCAGCAACCGGGACAGTCAAGAGACCCAGTACTTC. It specifies CASSNRDSQETQYF.

This clonotype was recorded a few times. The rearrangement joins TRBV7-9 to TRBJ1-1; D is possibly TRBD1 (5 bases). Trimming cost V 10 bases and J 3 bases, with 24 bases left between them. The CDR3 has 16 residues. In germline, CDR1 is SEHNR, CDR2 FQNEAQ (reference sequence). This CDR3 reads CAITAGGGRLDTEAFF. The CDR3 DNA reads as TGTGCCATCACGGCGGGGGGAGGGAGGTTGGACACTGAAGCTTTCTTT.

The genes are TRBV15 and TRBJ2-1; D gene unclear. The germline V gene has CDR1 LNHNV and CDR2 YYDKDF (reference sequence). The CDR3 extends over 13 amino acids. The V gene lost 4 bases and the J gene lost 8 bases, with 12 bases spanning the gap. The CDR3 DNA reads as TGTGCCACCAGCAAAGATAGGGCGGATGAGCAGTTCTTC. Its protein product is CATSKDRADEQFF.

This clonotype was seen ten or more times. The chain links TRBV6-1 to TRBJ2-1, with D unclear. Germline CDR1 is MNHNS and CDR2 is SASEGT. Deletions cut 4 bases from V and 8 bases from J, with 21 bases between. This CDR3 spans 16 amino acids. CDR3 bases: TGTGCCAGCAGTGCCCCGTCTAGGGCCCTCGGCGATGAGCAGTTCTTC. Its protein is CASSAPSRALGDEQFF.

This clonotype was seen only a few times. The chain uses TRBV7-9 and TRBJ1-4, with D possibly being TRBD1 (5 bases). The CDR3 totals 15 residues. Germline V gives CDR1 SEHNR, CDR2 FQNEAQ (reference sequence). Trimming shortened V by 8 bases and J by 5 bases, and 18 bases separated the two germline ends. The CDR3 DNA reads TGTGCCAGCTCCCCTAACGGGGACCTCAATGAAAAACTGTTTTTT. It encodes CASSPNGDLNEKLFF.

The chain joins TRBV30 to TRBJ2-7; D gene uncertain. V shed 3 bases and J shed 6 bases, with 12 bases lying between them. The CDR3 extends over 12 amino acids. The germline V gene encodes CDR1 GTSNPN and CDR2 SVGIG (reference sequence). For the CDR3, the DNA is TGTGCCTGGAGCTTGTCCCGGAGCGAGCAGTACTTC. Translating gives CAWSLSRSEQYF.

The chain is built from TRBV20-1 and TRBJ2-4, with 11 bases lining up with TRBD1. Trimming removed 6 bases from V and 13 bases from J; junction bases left unmatched: 17. The CDR3 consists of 15 residues. In germline, CDR1 is DFQATT, CDR2 SNEGSKA (reference sequence). The DNA of the CDR3 is TGCAGTGCCCGGGGACCGGGACAGGGGGGGAATGAGCAGTACTTC. Protein sequence: CSARGPGQGGNEQYF.

The chain joins TRBV12-3 or TRBV12-4 to TRBJ2-3, with 8 bases matching TRBD1. The CDR3 contains 16 residues. J lost 2 bases, V lost 9 bases, and 13 bases had no gene match. The CDR3 here is CARDQGAVLPTDTQYF. The CDR3 DNA follows: TGTGCCAGAGATCAGGGGGCTGTTCTCCCCACAGATACGCAGTATTTT.

The chain links TRBV6-6 to TRBJ1-1, with D possibly matching TRBD1 (5 bases). In germline, CDR1 is MNHNY, CDR2 SVGAGI (reference sequence). This CDR3 has 16 residues. V lost 7 bases and J 0 bases, leaving 18 bases between the germline ends. The CDR3 sequence: CASTPGEGTVNTEAFF. The CDR3 DNA reads TGTGCCAGCACTCCCGGGGAGGGGACTGTGAACACTGAAGCTTTCTTT.

The gene calls are TRBV2 and TRBJ2-5, with 7 bases matching TRBD2. CDR3 length: 15 amino acids. The germline gives CDR1 SNHLY, CDR2 FYNNEI. V was pared by 1 base and J by 2 bases, with 4 bases of the junction left unmatched. The CDR3 region is CASSEGDYSQETQYF. CDR3 in DNA: TGTGCCAGCAGTGAAGGGGACTATAGTCAAGAGACCCAGTACTTC.

The chain is built from TRBV27 and TRBJ2-1, with a possible D match to TRBD1 (6 bases). CDR3 size: 15 residues. Germline loops: CDR1 MNHEY, CDR2 SMNVEV (reference sequence). V was trimmed by 7 bases and J by 3 bases, leaving 16 bases between them. CDR3 amino acids: CASTKDPTGYNEQFF. CDR3 nucleotides: TGTGCCAGCACGAAAGACCCGACAGGCTACAATGAGCAGTTCTTC.

This clonotype was picked up a small number of times. The V gene is TRBV9, the J gene TRBJ1-1; weak D call: TRBD1 (6 bases). Germline V gives CDR1 SGDLS, CDR2 YYNGEE. The V and J ends lost 3 bases and 7 bases respectively, with 13 bases between them. The CDR3 is 13 residues long. The CDR3 nucleotides are TGTGCCAGCAGCGCCCACAGGGAGGGTGAAGCTTTCTTT. Amino acids: CASSAHREGEAFF.

This chain uses TRBV27 with TRBJ1-2; weak D call: TRBD1 (6 bases). The CDR3 covers 17 residues. Germline loops: CDR1 MNHEY, CDR2 SMNVEV (reference sequence). V was shortened by 4 bases and J by 4 bases, with 22 bases between the two germline ends. The DNA for the CDR3 is TGTGCCAGCAGTTCCCTAAGGGGGGAGACACAAAGCTATGGCTACACCTTC. This encodes CASSSLRGETQSYGYTF.

V usage is TRBV12-5 and J usage is TRBJ2-7, with 10 bases matching TRBD1. V lost 0 bases, J lost 3 bases, and 5 bases stayed unmatched. The germline CDR1 and CDR2 sequences are LGHNT and FRNRAP. This CDR3 has 16 amino acids. The CDR3 sequence: CASGLVQGQGNYEQYF. As DNA, the CDR3 is TGTGCTAGTGGTTTGGTACAGGGACAGGGGAACTACGAGCAGTACTTC. Together with reference TRBV12-5 and TRBJ2-7, the CDR3 gives the full variable domain: DARVTQTPRHKVTEMGQEVTMRCQPILGHNTVFWYRQTMMQGLELLAYFRNRAPLDDSGMPKDRFSAEMPDATLATLKIQPSEPRDSAVYFCASGLVQGQGNYEQYFGPGTRLTVT.

This clonotype came up once. The CDR3: CASSYYPSTGELFF. As DNA, the CDR3 is TGTGCCAGCAGTTACTACCCTAGCACCGGGGAGCTGTTTTTT. The chain joins TRBV6-5 to TRBJ2-2; D is ambiguous. The CDR3 extends over 14 amino acids. Germline V gene sequence: CDR1 MNHEY, CDR2 SVGAGI. The V and J ends lost 1 base and 4 bases respectively, with 7 bases between them.

This clonotype has more than one count but fewer than ten. This rearrangement joins TRBV18 to TRBJ1-5; D uncertain. Trimming left V 2 bases short and J 3 bases short, with 11 bases between. Germline loops: CDR1 KGHSH, CDR2 LQKENI. This CDR3 region has 15 residues. The CDR3 sequence: CASSPSGLSNQPQHF. CDR3 nucleotide sequence: TGTGCCAGCTCACCATCGGGTCTTTCCAATCAGCCCCAGCATTTT.

The chain combines TRBV20-1 with TRBJ2-3; 10 positions agree with TRBD2. Germline-derived CDR1 and CDR2 are DFQATT and SNEGSKA (reference sequence). This CDR3 is 16 amino acids long. Trimming took 6 bases from V and 1 from J; bases not matched to a gene: 10. The CDR3 here is CSAGQAGGSGTDTQYF. The CDR3, as DNA: TGCAGTGCGGGACAAGCGGGAGGGTCCGGCACAGATACGCAGTATTTT.

The genes are TRBV5-5 and TRBJ2-3, with TRBD2 identical over 11 bases. CDR1 is SGHKS, CDR2 YYEKEE, per germline (reference sequence). The CDR3 contains 16 residues. V dropped 5 bases and J dropped 2; count of bases not matched to a gene: 7. The CDR3 is CASSSGTSGFTDTQYF. The CDR3 bases are TGTGCCAGCAGTTCCGGGACTAGCGGATTCACAGATACGCAGTATTTT.

This clonotype was found a few times. A much bigger clone sits one base away, suggesting this may be a read error. The rearrangement uses TRBV12-3 or TRBV12-4 and TRBJ2-3; D unclear. There are 13 residues in the CDR3. The CDR3 is CDSSLARTDTQYF. CDR3 nucleotides: TGTGACAGCAGTTTAGCCCGCACAGATACGCAGTATTTT.

Worth noting for this clonotype: A read error may account for a junction end that differs from germline. The chain recombines TRBV18 with TRBJ2-3; D is unresolved. From germline, CDR1 is KGHSH and CDR2 LQKENI. This CDR3 is 13 amino acids long. The CDR3 reads CAGSISQTDTQYF. The DNA for the CDR3 is TGTGCCGGCTCCATCTCGCAGACAGATACGCAGTATTTT.

The chain links TRBV14 to TRBJ2-1; D is possibly TRBD1 or TRBD2 (5 bases each). V was cut by 4 bases and J by 6 bases, with 16 bases left in between. The CDR3 has 15 amino acids. CDR1 and CDR2 from the germline V gene are SGHDN and FVKESK. The CDR3 sequence: CASSRAGAWGNEQFF. CDR3 DNA: TGTGCCAGCAGCCGGGCCGGGGCCTGGGGCAATGAGCAGTTCTTC.

The rearrangement uses TRBV25-1 and TRBJ2-7; tentative D call: TRBD1 (5 bases). Germline values: CDR1 MGHDK, CDR2 SYGVNS. The CDR3 is 14 amino acids. V lost 6 bases and J 1 base, leaving 13 bases between the germline ends. CDR3 in amino acids: CASREIGVSYEQYF. The CDR3 DNA is TGTGCCAGCAGGGAGATAGGGGTTTCCTACGAGCAGTACTTC.